This TCR beta chain was recorded in a study of blood T cell repertoires in COVID-19. The count of this clone is one. One Seattle source followed patients from active infection through their disease course. The repertoire was sequenced with immunoSEQ multiplex PCR; TCRdb's copy has only in-frame clones and lacks some. The sample has about 100,000 clones, roughly 90% seen once; the top ten hold around 5%. The TCR originated in a woman in her 50s with COVID-19, enrolled during active disease. The specimen was peripheral blood.

This CDR3 is CASSQEIASSYNEQFF. In DNA form, the CDR3 reads TGCGCCAGCAGCCAAGAGATAGCGAGCTCCTACAATGAGCAGTTCTTC. The V call is TRBV4-3, the J call TRBJ2-1; maybe TRBD2 (5 bases). CDR3 size: 16 residues. Trimming took 0 bases from V and 0 from J, leaving 9 bases between them. From germline, CDR1 is LGHNA and CDR2 YSLEER.